This TCR beta chain was observed in a study of cytomegalovirus exposure and HLA in healthy donors (dated 2017 in TCRdb). Broadly, across the study: The 650 to 750 repertoires of the first cohort and the 95 to 150 validation repertoires were produced on the same platform, according to a later analysis. The study combined high-throughput TCR immunosequencing, statistical association of individual TCRs with disease status, and machine learning to predict cytomegalovirus infection status. In addition to the first cohort of 650 to 750 subjects, a separate validation cohort of about 120 different subjects was used. The study was designed to test whether signatures of past pathogen exposure could be identified by cataloging public T cell receptors.

The donors were included in the validation cohort of approximately 130 subjects, a group kept apart from the approximately 700-subject first cohort. From the cysteine up to the phenylalanine, the CDR3 has a length of 16 residues. Solely the CDR3 DNA is kept, with 48 bases framed from the first base. Trimming costs V 5 bases and J 0 bases, and their ends lie 13 bases apart. The germline V gene encodes CDR1 SEHNR and CDR2 FQNEAQ (reference sequence). Findings and caveats that apply to the study as a whole: In the study, some 180 TCR beta chains were listed as associated with cytomegalovirus. The authors suggested that the approach could potentially be extended to other disease states and immunological phenotypes. The classifier was reported to diagnose cytomegalovirus status with high specificity and sensitivity in both the original cohort and the validation cohort. The validation cohort had no HLA typing available for a later analysis, so co-occurrence within that cohort was assessed over all 110 or so repertoires. In a later analysis, TCRs clustered in the first cohort were found to also tend to co-occur in the roughly 120 validation repertoires, with about 94% of cluster scores above 0. In vitro tests confirmed that a few of the cytomegalovirus-associated TCR beta chains recognize cytomegalovirus antigens. While some public TCRs were present in many individuals, most TCR sequences turned up only very rarely across donors.

Turning to this clone: Its antigen has not been determined. Base qualities are not provided; no much larger clone lies one nucleotide away.

The library was prepared using the immunoSEQ multiplex PCR assay. Under the source paper's analysis protocol: To diagnose cytomegalovirus status from the catalog of TCR beta chain sequences, a statistical classification framework was built. Sourced from immuneACCESS, this table was stored by TCRdb with only in-frame sequences that have V and J called. A share of the clones is absent; for the studies checked, an unresolved V gene accounts for under half, and the remainder has no known explanation. The V and J calls and clone size come from that table; D and trimming were worked out from the DNA. The sample table lists approximately 80,000 clones, approximately 94% of them with a count of one. The ten biggest clones cover approximately 3.8% of the sample.

The sequenced sample was PBMCs. In this chain, TRBV7-9 is recombined with TRBJ2-2; 6 matching bases give a weak D call of TRBD2. The clonotype originates from a woman in her twenties or thirties in good health and CMV-seronegative. This receptor has the CDR3 CASSAPGTANTGELFF. Read as DNA, the sequence is TGTGCCAGCAGCGCCCCCGGGACTGCGAACACCGGGGAGCTGTTTTTT.